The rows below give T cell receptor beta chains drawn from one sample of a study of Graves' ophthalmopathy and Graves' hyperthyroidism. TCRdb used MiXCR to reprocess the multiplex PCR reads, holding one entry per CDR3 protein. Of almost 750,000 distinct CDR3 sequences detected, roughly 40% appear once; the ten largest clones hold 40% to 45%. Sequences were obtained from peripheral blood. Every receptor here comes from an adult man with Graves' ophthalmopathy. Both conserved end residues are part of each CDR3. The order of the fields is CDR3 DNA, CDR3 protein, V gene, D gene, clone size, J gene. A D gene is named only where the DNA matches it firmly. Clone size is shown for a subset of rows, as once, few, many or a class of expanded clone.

CDR3 DNA: TGTGCCAGCAGCTTGGACAGGGGTTTCACCGGGGAGCTGTTTTTT; CDR3 protein: CASSLDRGFTGELFF; V gene: TRBV7-2; D gene: TRBD1; clone size: -; J gene: TRBJ2-2
CDR3 DNA: TGTGCCAGCAGCCAAGATTACGCCCAAAGCGGGGAGCAGTACTTC; CDR3 protein: CASSQDYAQSGEQYF; V gene: TRBV13; D gene: -; clone size: -; J gene: TRBJ2-7
CDR3 DNA: TGCAGTGCTAGGGGGGATGGGGGTAACTATGGCTACACCTTC; CDR3 protein: CSARGDGGNYGYTF; V gene: TRBV20-1; D gene: -; clone size: few; J gene: TRBJ1-2
CDR3 DNA: TGTGCCAGCAGCCAAGACGGGACAGGGTACCACGAGCAGTACTTC; CDR3 protein: CASSQDGTGYHEQYF; V gene: TRBV14; D gene: TRBD1; clone size: -; J gene: TRBJ2-7
CDR3 DNA: TGTGCCAGCAGCCTAAGAGGGACAGCGGCTTTCTTT; CDR3 protein: CASSLRGTAAFF; V gene: TRBV7-9; D gene: TRBD1; clone size: few; J gene: TRBJ1-1
CDR3 DNA: TGTGCCATCAGTGATGAGGTACTCGGTGGCATTCAGTACTTC; CDR3 protein: CAISDEVLGGIQYF; V gene: TRBV10-3; D gene: -; clone size: few; J gene: TRBJ2-4
CDR3 DNA: TGTGCCAGCATGGTACGAACGTGGCACCCGTTATCTGGGGCCAACGTCCTGACTTTC; CDR3 protein: CASMVRTWHPLSGANVLTF; V gene: TRBV10-3; D gene: -; clone size: -; J gene: TRBJ2-6
CDR3 DNA: TGTGCCAGCAGCGAGGGACTAGTGGAGACCCAGTACTTC; CDR3 protein: CASSEGLVETQYF; V gene: TRBV9; D gene: TRBD2; clone size: -; J gene: TRBJ2-5
CDR3 DNA: TGTGCCAGTAGTAAGTCCACAGGGGGCTCCGAGACCCAGTACTTC; CDR3 protein: CASSKSTGGSETQYF; V gene: TRBV19; D gene: TRBD1; clone size: many; J gene: TRBJ2-5
CDR3 DNA: TGTGCCAGCAGCTTATTCCTGGCCGGGGGAGAGACCCAGTACTTC; CDR3 protein: CASSLFLAGGETQYF; V gene: TRBV7-9; D gene: -; clone size: few; J gene: TRBJ2-5
CDR3 DNA: TGCGCCAGCAGCTTGGAAGCTAGCGGGGCCAAGTACTTC; CDR3 protein: CASSLEASGAKYF; V gene: TRBV5-1; D gene: TRBD2; clone size: -; J gene: TRBJ2-7
CDR3 DNA: TGTGCCAGCAGTTTACAGCTCGGCACCGTTTCACCCCTCCACTTT; CDR3 protein: CASSLQLGTVSPLHF; V gene: TRBV12-3/TRBV12-4; D gene: -; clone size: many; J gene: TRBJ1-6
CDR3 DNA: TGCAGCAGACCCGGCTCTCAAGAGACCCAGTACTTC; CDR3 protein: CSRPGSQETQYF; V gene: TRBV29-1; D gene: -; clone size: -; J gene: TRBJ2-5
CDR3 DNA: TGCAGCGGGAGGGAGGATCACGAGCAGTACTTC; CDR3 protein: CSGREDHEQYF; V gene: TRBV29-1; D gene: -; clone size: once; J gene: TRBJ2-7
CDR3 DNA: TGTGCCACCAGTGACCCAGGGACAATCGAATATCAGCCCCAGCATTTT; CDR3 protein: CATSDPGTIEYQPQHF; V gene: TRBV24-1; D gene: -; clone size: -; J gene: TRBJ1-5
CDR3 DNA: TGTGCCAGCAGTTACCTTGAGAGCTATGGCTACACCTTC; CDR3 protein: CASSYLESYGYTF; V gene: TRBV2; D gene: -; clone size: -; J gene: TRBJ1-2
CDR3 DNA: TGCAGCGTCCGCGGGGGAAACCAAGAGACCCAGTACTTC; CDR3 protein: CSVRGGNQETQYF; V gene: TRBV29-1; D gene: TRBD2; clone size: many; J gene: TRBJ2-5
CDR3 DNA: TGTGCCAGCAGTTTACAAGTAGTGTACGAGCAGTACTTC; CDR3 protein: CASSLQVVYEQYF; V gene: TRBV7-9; D gene: -; clone size: -; J gene: TRBJ2-7
CDR3 DNA: TGTGCCAGCAGCCCAAACAGGGGAGCGTGGGAGACCCAGTACTTC; CDR3 protein: CASSPNRGAWETQYF; V gene: TRBV7-2; D gene: TRBD1; clone size: -; J gene: TRBJ2-5
CDR3 DNA: TGTGCCACCAGCAGAGATCGGGGGAAGGTGGACACTGAAGCTTTCTTT; CDR3 protein: CATSRDRGKVDTEAFF; V gene: TRBV15; D gene: -; clone size: -; J gene: TRBJ1-1
CDR3 DNA: TGTGCCAGCAGAGTCCTGGGGATGGAGACCCAGTACTTC; CDR3 protein: CASRVLGMETQYF; V gene: TRBV11-1; D gene: -; clone size: -; J gene: TRBJ2-5
CDR3 DNA: TGCAGCGCTCAAAAAATCACAGAGACCGGGGAGCTGTTTTTT; CDR3 protein: CSAQKITETGELFF; V gene: TRBV29-1; D gene: -; clone size: -; J gene: TRBJ2-2
CDR3 DNA: TGTGCCAGCAGTGCCGGGACAGGGCCTTTATACGAGCAGTACTTC; CDR3 protein: CASSAGTGPLYEQYF; V gene: TRBV25-1; D gene: TRBD1; clone size: many; J gene: TRBJ2-7
CDR3 DNA: TGTGCCAGCAGCTTCGTCAGAGCACAAGAGACCCAGTACTTC; CDR3 protein: CASSFVRAQETQYF; V gene: TRBV7-9; D gene: -; clone size: few; J gene: TRBJ2-5
CDR3 DNA: TGTGCCACGACCCGGGGGCTGAGCAATCAGCCCCAGCATTTT; CDR3 protein: CATTRGLSNQPQHF; V gene: TRBV19; D gene: -; clone size: -; J gene: TRBJ1-5
CDR3 DNA: TGTGCCAGCAGTTTAGGGATAGCGGGAGGGTGGAGTGAGCAGTACTTC; CDR3 protein: CASSLGIAGGWSEQYF; V gene: TRBV12-5; D gene: TRBD2; clone size: -; J gene: TRBJ2-7
CDR3 DNA: TGTGCCAGCAGTCGGGCAGGGGGTTTATCACCCCTCCACTTT; CDR3 protein: CASSRAGGLSPLHF; V gene: TRBV6-6; D gene: TRBD1; clone size: few; J gene: TRBJ1-6
CDR3 DNA: TGTGCCAGCAGCTTAGCCGGGACAGGGAGTGACGAGCAGTACTTC; CDR3 protein: CASSLAGTGSDEQYF; V gene: TRBV7-9; D gene: TRBD1; clone size: -; J gene: TRBJ2-7
CDR3 DNA: TGCAGTGCCCCGGGGCGGACTAGCGGGACCTACGAGCAGTACTTC; CDR3 protein: CSAPGRTSGTYEQYF; V gene: TRBV20-1; D gene: TRBD2; clone size: -; J gene: TRBJ2-7
CDR3 DNA: TGTGCCAGCAGCCCTAGGGTAGGGGTATCCTACGAGCAGTACTTC; CDR3 protein: CASSPRVGVSYEQYF; V gene: TRBV2; D gene: -; clone size: -; J gene: TRBJ2-7
CDR3 DNA: TGTGCCAGTAGCCCCCCATGGCAAACGAACACTGAAGCTTTCTTT; CDR3 protein: CASSPPWQTNTEAFF; V gene: TRBV19; D gene: -; clone size: few; J gene: TRBJ1-1
CDR3 DNA: TGTGCCAGCAGCCGACTGGGTAGCAATCAGCCCCAGCATTTT; CDR3 protein: CASSRLGSNQPQHF; V gene: TRBV7-2; D gene: -; clone size: many; J gene: TRBJ1-5
CDR3 DNA: TGTGCCAGCAGTGAAAACCCGTCGGCAGAGACCCAGTACTTC; CDR3 protein: CASSENPSAETQYF; V gene: TRBV2; D gene: -; clone size: many; J gene: TRBJ2-5
CDR3 DNA: TGCAGTGCTAGAGATTTGGCAGGGGCAGGGGAAAAACTGTTTTTT; CDR3 protein: CSARDLAGAGEKLFF; V gene: TRBV20-1; D gene: -; clone size: few; J gene: TRBJ1-4
CDR3 DNA: TGTGCCAGCAGATCGGTCCCCTCGGAGGTTTCTAACGAGCAGTACTTC; CDR3 protein: CASRSVPSEVSNEQYF; V gene: TRBV2; D gene: -; clone size: -; J gene: TRBJ2-7
CDR3 DNA: TGTGCCAGCAGCTTTTGGCAGGGGGCGTACGAGCAGTACTTC; CDR3 protein: CASSFWQGAYEQYF; V gene: TRBV7-9; D gene: TRBD1; clone size: -; J gene: TRBJ2-7
CDR3 DNA: TGTGCCAGTAGCGTTGCCTTGAACACTGAAGCTTTCTTT; CDR3 protein: CASSVALNTEAFF; V gene: TRBV19; D gene: -; clone size: many; J gene: TRBJ1-1
CDR3 DNA: TGTGCCAGCAGCGTAGATGGGAATAATTCACCCCTCCACTTT; CDR3 protein: CASSVDGNNSPLHF; V gene: TRBV9; D gene: -; clone size: many; J gene: TRBJ1-6
CDR3 DNA: TGCAGCGCGGAGACAGGCAACTATGGCTACACCTTC; CDR3 protein: CSAETGNYGYTF; V gene: TRBV29-1; D gene: -; clone size: many; J gene: TRBJ1-2
CDR3 DNA: TGCAGCATCGACAGGGGTCGGGTCTATGGCTACACCTTC; CDR3 protein: CSIDRGRVYGYTF; V gene: TRBV29-1; D gene: TRBD1; clone size: -; J gene: TRBJ1-2
CDR3 DNA: TGTGCCAGCAGCCAGCGTGGGCAGGGACCTAATGAAAAACTGTTTTTT; CDR3 protein: CASSQRGQGPNEKLFF; V gene: TRBV14; D gene: -; clone size: -; J gene: TRBJ1-4
CDR3 DNA: TGTGCCAGCAGGGGACAGGCGAACACTGAAGCTTTCTTT; CDR3 protein: CASRGQANTEAFF; V gene: TRBV2; D gene: TRBD1; clone size: many; J gene: TRBJ1-1
CDR3 DNA: TGTGCCAGCAGTTGGGGACAGGGGCCTGGGGAGCAGTACTTC; CDR3 protein: CASSWGQGPGEQYF; V gene: TRBV12-3/TRBV12-4; D gene: TRBD1; clone size: -; J gene: TRBJ2-7
CDR3 DNA: TGTGCCAGCAGTTTAGCCAGACACACCGGGGAGCTGTTTTTT; CDR3 protein: CASSLARHTGELFF; V gene: TRBV25-1; D gene: -; clone size: -; J gene: TRBJ2-2
CDR3 DNA: TGCAGTGCCTCTCTAGCGGGGGGGGCAGAGACCCAGTACTTC; CDR3 protein: CSASLAGGAETQYF; V gene: TRBV20-1; D gene: TRBD2; clone size: few; J gene: TRBJ2-5
CDR3 DNA: TGTGCCAGCAGCTTACTGGACAGGGGTTATAACCACGAGCAGTACTTC; CDR3 protein: CASSLLDRGYNHEQYF; V gene: TRBV11-1; D gene: TRBD1; clone size: -; J gene: TRBJ2-7
CDR3 DNA: TGTGCCAGCAACCCCGGATCCGGGACAGGGTGGTATCGCGGTTTCACCTTC; CDR3 protein: CASNPGSGTGWYRGFTF; V gene: TRBV5-8; D gene: TRBD1; clone size: -; J gene: TRBJ1-2
CDR3 DNA: TGTGCCAGCAGCTCGACTAGCGGGAGCGGAGAGACCCAGTACTTC; CDR3 protein: CASSSTSGSGETQYF; V gene: TRBV7-2; D gene: TRBD2; clone size: many; J gene: TRBJ2-5
CDR3 DNA: TGTGCCAGCAGTTACTCGCGGGGTCCCCAGTACTTC; CDR3 protein: CASSYSRGPQYF; V gene: TRBV6-5; D gene: -; clone size: few; J gene: TRBJ2-5
CDR3 DNA: TGTGCCTGGAGTACCCAGGGTATCTATGGCTACACCTTC; CDR3 protein: CAWSTQGIYGYTF; V gene: TRBV30; D gene: -; clone size: -; J gene: TRBJ1-2
CDR3 DNA: TGTGCCAGCAGCCACACCGGGACAGGGTGGACCTATGGCTACACCTTC; CDR3 protein: CASSHTGTGWTYGYTF; V gene: TRBV9; D gene: TRBD1; clone size: few; J gene: TRBJ1-2
CDR3 DNA: TGTGCCACCAGTGACCACTCTCTAGGGTATAGCCAGCCCCAGCATTTT; CDR3 protein: CATSDHSLGYSQPQHF; V gene: TRBV24-1; D gene: -; clone size: -; J gene: TRBJ1-5
CDR3 DNA: TGTGCCAGCAGTTTCAGGGGACAGACGAACACCGGGGAGCTGTTTTTT; CDR3 protein: CASSFRGQTNTGELFF; V gene: TRBV10-3; D gene: TRBD1; clone size: -; J gene: TRBJ2-2